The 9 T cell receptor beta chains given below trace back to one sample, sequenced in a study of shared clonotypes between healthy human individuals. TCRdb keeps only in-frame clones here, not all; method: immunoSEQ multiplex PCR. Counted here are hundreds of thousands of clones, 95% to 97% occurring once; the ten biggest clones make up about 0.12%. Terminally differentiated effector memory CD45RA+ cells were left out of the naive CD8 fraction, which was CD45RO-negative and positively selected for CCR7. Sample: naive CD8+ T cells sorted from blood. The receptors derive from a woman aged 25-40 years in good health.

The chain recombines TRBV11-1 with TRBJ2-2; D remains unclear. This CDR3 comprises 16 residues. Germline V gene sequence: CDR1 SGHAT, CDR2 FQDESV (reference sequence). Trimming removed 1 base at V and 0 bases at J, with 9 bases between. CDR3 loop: CASSLVGSSNTGELFF. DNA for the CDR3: TGTGCCAGCAGCTTAGTGGGCAGCTCGAACACCGGGGAGCTGTTTTTT.

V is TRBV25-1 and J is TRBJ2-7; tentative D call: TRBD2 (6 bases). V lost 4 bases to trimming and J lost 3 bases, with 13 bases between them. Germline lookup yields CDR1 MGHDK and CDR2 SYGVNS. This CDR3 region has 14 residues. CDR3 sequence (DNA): TGTGCCAGCAGTGCCCCGGAGGGGTTCTACGAGCAGTACTTC. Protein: CASSAPEGFYEQYF.

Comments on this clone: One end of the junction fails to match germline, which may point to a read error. The DNA for the CDR3 is TGCGCCAGCAGCCAAGAGGACCGCTACTCTGGAAACGCCATATATTTT. Its translation: CASSQEDRYSGNAIYF. The chain uses TRBV4-1 and TRBJ1-3; D call uncertain. The germline gives CDR1 MGHRA, CDR2 YSYEKL. The CDR3 is made up of 16 amino acids.

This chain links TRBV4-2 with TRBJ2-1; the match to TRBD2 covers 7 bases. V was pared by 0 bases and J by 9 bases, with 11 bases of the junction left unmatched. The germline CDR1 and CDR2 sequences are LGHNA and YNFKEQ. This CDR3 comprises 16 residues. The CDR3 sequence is CASSQEGGLAVFEQFF. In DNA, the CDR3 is TGTGCCAGCAGCCAAGAAGGTGGCCTAGCGGTCTTTGAGCAGTTCTTC.

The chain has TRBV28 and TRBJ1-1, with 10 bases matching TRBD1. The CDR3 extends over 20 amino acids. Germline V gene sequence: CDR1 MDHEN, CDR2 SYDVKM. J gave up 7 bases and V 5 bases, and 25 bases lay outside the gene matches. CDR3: CASSPYPTGTGEAPDGEAFF. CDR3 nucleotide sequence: TGTGCCAGCAGTCCCTATCCCACCGGGACAGGGGAGGCTCCCGACGGTGAAGCTTTCTTT.

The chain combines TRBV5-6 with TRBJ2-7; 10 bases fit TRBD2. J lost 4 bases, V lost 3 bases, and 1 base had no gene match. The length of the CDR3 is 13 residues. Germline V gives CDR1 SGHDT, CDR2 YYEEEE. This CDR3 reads CASSSSGSYEQYF. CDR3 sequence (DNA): TGTGCCAGCAGCTCTAGCGGGAGTTACGAGCAGTACTTC.

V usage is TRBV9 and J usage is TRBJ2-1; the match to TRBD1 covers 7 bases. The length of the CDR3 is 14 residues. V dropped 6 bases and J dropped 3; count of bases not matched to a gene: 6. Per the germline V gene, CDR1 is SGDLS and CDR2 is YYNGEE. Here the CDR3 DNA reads TGTGCCAGCACCCAGGGGGAGTTCTACAATGAGCAGTTCTTC. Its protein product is CASTQGEFYNEQFF.

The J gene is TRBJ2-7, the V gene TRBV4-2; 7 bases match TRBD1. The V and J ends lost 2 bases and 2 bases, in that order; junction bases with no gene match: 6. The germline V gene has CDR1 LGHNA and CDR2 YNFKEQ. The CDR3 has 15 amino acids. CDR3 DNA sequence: TGTGCCAGCAGCCAATCCCGAGGGACAGCCTACGAGCAGTACTTC. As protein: CASSQSRGTAYEQYF.

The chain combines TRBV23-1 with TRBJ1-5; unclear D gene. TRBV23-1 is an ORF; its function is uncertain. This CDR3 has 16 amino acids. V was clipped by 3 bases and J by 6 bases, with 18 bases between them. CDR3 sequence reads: CASSQPGCRYGQPQHF. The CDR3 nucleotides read TGCGCCAGCAGTCAGCCGGGGTGTAGGTACGGTCAGCCCCAGCATTTT.